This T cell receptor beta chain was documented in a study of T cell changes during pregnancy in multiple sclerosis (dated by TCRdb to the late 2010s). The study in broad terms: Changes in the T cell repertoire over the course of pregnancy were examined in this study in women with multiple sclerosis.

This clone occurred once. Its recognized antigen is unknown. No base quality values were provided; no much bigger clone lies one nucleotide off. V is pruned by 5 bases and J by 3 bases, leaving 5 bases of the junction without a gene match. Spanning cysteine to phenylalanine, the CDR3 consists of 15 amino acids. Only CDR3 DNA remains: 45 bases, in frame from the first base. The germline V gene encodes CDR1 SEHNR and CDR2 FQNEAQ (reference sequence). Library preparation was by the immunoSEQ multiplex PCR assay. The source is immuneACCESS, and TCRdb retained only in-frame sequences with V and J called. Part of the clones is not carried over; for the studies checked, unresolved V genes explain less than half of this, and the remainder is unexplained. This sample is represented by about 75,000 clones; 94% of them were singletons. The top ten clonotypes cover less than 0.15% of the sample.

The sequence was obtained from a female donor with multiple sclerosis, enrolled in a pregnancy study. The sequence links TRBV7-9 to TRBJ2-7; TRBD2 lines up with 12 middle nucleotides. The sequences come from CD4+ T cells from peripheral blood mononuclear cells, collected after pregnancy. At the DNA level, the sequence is TGTGCCAGCAGCCCACAGACTAGCGGGAGCTACGAGCAGTACTTC. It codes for CASSPQTSGSYEQYF.